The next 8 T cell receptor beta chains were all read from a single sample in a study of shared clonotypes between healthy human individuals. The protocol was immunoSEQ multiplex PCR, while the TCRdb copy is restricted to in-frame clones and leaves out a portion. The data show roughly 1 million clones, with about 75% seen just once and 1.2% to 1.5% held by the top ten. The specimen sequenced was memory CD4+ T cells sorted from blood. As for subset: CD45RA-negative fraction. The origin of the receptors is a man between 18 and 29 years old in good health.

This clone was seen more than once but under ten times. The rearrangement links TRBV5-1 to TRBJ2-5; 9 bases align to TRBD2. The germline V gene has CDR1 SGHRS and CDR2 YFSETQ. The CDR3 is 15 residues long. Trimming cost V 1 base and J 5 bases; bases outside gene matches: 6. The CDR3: CASSLTSGRLETQYF. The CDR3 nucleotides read TGCGCCAGCAGCTTGACTAGCGGGCGGTTGGAGACCCAGTACTTC.

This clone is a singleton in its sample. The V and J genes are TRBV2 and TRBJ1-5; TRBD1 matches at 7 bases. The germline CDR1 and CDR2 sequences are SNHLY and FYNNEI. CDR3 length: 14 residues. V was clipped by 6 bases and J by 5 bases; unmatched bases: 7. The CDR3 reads CASRGDSADQPQHF. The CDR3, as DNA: TGTGCCAGCAGGGGGGACAGTGCGGATCAGCCCCAGCATTTT.

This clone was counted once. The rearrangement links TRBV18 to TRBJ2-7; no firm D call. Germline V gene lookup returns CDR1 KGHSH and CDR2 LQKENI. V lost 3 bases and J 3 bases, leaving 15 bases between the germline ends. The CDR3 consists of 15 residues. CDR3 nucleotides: TGTGCCAGCTCACCTTTTGACGCAGGCGGCTACGAGCAGTACTTC. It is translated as CASSPFDAGGYEQYF.

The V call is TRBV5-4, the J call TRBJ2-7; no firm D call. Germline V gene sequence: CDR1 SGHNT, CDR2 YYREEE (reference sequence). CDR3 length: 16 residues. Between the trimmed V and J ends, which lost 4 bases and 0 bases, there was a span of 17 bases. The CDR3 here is CASSLASATDSYEQYF. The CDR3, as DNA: TGTGCCAGCAGCCTCGCTTCAGCGACCGACTCCTACGAGCAGTACTTC.

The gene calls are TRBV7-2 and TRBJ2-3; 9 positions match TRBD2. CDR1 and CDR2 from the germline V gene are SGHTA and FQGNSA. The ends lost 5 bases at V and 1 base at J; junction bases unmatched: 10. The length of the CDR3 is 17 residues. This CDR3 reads CASSVTGTSRRTDTQYF. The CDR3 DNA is TGTGCCAGCAGCGTGACGGGGACTAGCAGGCGCACAGATACGCAGTATTTT.

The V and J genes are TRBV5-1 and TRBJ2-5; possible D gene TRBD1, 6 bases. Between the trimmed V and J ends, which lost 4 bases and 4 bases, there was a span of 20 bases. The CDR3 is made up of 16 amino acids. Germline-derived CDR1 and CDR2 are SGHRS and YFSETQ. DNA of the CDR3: TGCGCCAGCAGCCCCGGTCGAGGGACACCTGGAGAGACCCAGTACTTC. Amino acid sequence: CASSPGRGTPGETQYF.

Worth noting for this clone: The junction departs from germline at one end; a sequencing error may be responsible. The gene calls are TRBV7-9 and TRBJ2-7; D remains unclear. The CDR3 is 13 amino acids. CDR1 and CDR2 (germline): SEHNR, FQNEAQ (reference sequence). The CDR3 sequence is CASSSPTWPGASF. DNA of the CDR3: TGTGCCAGCAGCTCTCCAACGTGGCCGGGCGCGAGCTTC.

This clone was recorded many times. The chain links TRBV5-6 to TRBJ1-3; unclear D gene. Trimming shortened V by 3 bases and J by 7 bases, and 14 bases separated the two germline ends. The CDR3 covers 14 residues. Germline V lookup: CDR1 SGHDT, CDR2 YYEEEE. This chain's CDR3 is CASSSRGGSNTIYF. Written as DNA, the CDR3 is TGTGCCAGCAGCTCACGGGGAGGGTCGAACACCATATATTTT. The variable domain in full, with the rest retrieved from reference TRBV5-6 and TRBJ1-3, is DAGVTQSPTHLIKTRGQQVTLRCSPKSGHDTVSWYQQALGQGPQFIFQYYEEEERQRGNFPDRFSGHQFPNYSSELNVNALLLGDSALYLCASSSRGGSNTIYFGEGSWLTVV.